This T cell receptor beta chain was captured by sequencing in a study of blood T cell repertoires in COVID-19. Study information: Acute and convalescent COVID-19 specimens originated in the United States, Italy and Spain. T cells, B-cell-depleted T cells, or PBMCs provided the cDNA or gDNA that served as material.

Original processing methods: How many nucleated cells were present was estimated from reference gene primer amplification. Some clones are missing from TCRdb's copy, which holds only in-frame ones; the method was immunoSEQ multiplex PCR. V and J calls and clone size follow that table, whereas D and trimming were derived from the DNA. The table includes tens of thousands of clones, around nine tenths detected once. The sample consisted of peripheral blood. The TCR sequence derives from a human donor in a cohort sampled during active COVID-19.

Written as DNA, the CDR3 is TGTGCCAGCAGCGTAGGGTCAGGGGGCTCTGGAAACACCATATATTTT. As protein: CASSVGSGGSGNTIYF. This chain connects TRBV9 to TRBJ1-3; TRBD1 aligns across 7 bases. Germline V gene data show CDR1 as SGDLS and CDR2 as YYNGEE. The CDR3 is 16 amino acids. J gave up 0 bases and V 0 bases, and 3 bases lay outside the gene matches.